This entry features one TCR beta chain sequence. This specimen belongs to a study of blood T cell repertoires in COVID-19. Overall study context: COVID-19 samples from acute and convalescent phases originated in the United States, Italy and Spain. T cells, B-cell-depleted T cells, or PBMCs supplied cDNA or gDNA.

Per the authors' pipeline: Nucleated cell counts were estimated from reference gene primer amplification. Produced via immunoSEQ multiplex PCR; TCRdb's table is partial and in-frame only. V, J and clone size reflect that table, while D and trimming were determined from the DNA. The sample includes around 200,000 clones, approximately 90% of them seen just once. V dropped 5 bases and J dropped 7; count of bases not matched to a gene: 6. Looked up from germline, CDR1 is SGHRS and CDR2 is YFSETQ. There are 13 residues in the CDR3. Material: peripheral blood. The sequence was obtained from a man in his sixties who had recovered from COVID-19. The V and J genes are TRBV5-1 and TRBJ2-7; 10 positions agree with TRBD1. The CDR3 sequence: CASSVDRGLEQYF. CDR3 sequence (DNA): TGCGCCAGCAGTGTAGACAGGGGGCTTGAGCAGTACTTC. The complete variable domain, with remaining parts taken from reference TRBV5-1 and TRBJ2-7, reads KAGVTQTPRYLIKTRGQQVTLSCSPISGHRSVSWYQQTPGQGLQFLFEYFSETQRNKGNFPGRFSGRQFSNSRSEMNVSTLELGDSALYLCASSVDRGLEQYFGPGTRLTVT.